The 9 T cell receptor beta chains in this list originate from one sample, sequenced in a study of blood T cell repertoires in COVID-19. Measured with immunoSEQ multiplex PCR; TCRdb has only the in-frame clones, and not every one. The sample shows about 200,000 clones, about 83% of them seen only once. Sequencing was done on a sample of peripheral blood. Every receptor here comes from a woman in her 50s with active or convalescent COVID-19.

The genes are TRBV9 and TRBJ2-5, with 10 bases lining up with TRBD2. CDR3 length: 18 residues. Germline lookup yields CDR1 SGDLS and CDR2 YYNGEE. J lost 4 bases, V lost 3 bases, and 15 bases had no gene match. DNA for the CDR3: TGTGCCAGCAGCGCAACAAAAGCCACTAGCGGGATCGGAGAGACCCAGTACTTC. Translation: CASSATKATSGIGETQYF.

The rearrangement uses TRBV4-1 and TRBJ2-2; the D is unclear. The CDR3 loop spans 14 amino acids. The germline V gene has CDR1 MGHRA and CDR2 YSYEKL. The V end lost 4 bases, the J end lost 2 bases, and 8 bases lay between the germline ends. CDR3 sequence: CASSRIANTGELFF. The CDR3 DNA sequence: TGCGCCAGCAGCCGAATAGCAAACACCGGGGAGCTGTTTTTT.

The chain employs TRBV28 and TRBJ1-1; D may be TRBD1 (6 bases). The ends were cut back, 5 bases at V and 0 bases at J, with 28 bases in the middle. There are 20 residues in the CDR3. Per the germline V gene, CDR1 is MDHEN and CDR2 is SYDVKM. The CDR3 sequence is CASSMPLLEPTRGMNTEAFF. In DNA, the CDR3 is TGTGCCAGCAGTATGCCCCTTCTGGAACCCACCAGGGGCATGAACACTGAAGCTTTCTTT.

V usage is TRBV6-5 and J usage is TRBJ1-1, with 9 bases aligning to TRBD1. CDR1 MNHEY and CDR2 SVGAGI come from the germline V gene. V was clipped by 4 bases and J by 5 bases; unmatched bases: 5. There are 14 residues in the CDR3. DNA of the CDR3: TGTGCCAGCAGTTTTACAGGGGGCTGGACTGAAGCTTTCTTT. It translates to CASSFTGGWTEAFF.

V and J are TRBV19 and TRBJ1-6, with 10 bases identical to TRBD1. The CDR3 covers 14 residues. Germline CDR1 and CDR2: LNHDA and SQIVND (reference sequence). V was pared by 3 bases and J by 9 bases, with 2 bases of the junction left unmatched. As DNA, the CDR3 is TGTGCCAGTAGTATGACAGGGGGCTCTTCACCCCTCCACTTT. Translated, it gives CASSMTGGSSPLHF.

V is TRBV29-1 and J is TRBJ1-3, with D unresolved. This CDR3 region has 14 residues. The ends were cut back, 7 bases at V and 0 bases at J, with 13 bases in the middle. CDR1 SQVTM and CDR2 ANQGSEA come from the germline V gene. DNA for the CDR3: TGCAGCGCCGGGAGAGGCACCTCTGGAAACACCATATATTTT. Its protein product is CSAGRGTSGNTIYF. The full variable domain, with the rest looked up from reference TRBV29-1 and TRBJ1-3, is SAVISQKPSRDICQRGTSLTIQCQVDSQVTMMFWYRQQPGQSLTLIATANQGSEATYESGFVIDKFPISRPNLTFSTLTVSNMSPEDSSIYLCSAGRGTSGNTIYFGEGSWLTVV.

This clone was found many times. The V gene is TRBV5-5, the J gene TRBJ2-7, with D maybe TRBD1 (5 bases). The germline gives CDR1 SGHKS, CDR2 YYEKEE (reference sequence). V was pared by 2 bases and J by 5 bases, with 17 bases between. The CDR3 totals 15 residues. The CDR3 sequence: CASSFVAGLFDEQYV. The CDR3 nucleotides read TGTGCCAGCAGCTTTGTCGCAGGGCTCTTCGACGAGCAGTACGTC.

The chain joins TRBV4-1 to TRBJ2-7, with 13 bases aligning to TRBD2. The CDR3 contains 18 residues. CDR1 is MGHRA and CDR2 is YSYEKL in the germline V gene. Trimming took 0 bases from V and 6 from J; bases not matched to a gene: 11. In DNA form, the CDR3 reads TGCGCCAGCAGCCAAGAGGGACTAGCGGGATTTCCGTCGGGCGAGCAGTACTTC. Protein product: CASSQEGLAGFPSGEQYF.

The DNA for the CDR3 is TGTGCCACCAGCAGAGGGGGGCTTGGAATCTCCTACGAGCAGTACTTC. Translating it yields CATSRGGLGISYEQYF. The rearrangement joins TRBV15 to TRBJ2-7; D is perhaps TRBD1 (6 bases). Germline V lookup: CDR1 LNHNV, CDR2 YYDKDF (reference sequence). CDR3 length: 16 amino acids. Trimming left V 1 base short and J 0 bases short, with 13 bases between.